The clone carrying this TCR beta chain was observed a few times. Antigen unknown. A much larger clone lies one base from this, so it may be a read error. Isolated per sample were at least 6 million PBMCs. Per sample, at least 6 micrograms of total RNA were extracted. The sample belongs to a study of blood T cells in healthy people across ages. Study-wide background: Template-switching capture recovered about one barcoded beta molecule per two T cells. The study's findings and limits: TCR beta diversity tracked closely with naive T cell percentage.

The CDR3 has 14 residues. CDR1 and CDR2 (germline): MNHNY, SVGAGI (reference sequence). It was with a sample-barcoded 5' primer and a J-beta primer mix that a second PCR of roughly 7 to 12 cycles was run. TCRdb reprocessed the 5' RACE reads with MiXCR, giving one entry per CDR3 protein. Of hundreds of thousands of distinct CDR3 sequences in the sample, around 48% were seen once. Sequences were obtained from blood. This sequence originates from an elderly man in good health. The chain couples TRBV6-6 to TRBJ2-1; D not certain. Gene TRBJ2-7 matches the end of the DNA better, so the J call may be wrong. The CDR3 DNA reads TGTGCCAGCAGCCTCTACACCTCTGACAATGAGCAGTACTTC. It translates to CASSLYTSDNEQYF.